The table lists the clone carrying this T cell receptor (beta chain) with a few counts. These data belong to a study of T-cell reconstitution after alpha-beta-depleted transplantation in children. Between the trimmed V and J ends, which lost 6 bases and 14 bases, there was a span of 17 bases. The CDR3 sequence is 11 residues long. Germline-derived CDR1 and CDR2 are DFQATT and SNEGSKA (reference sequence). TCRbeta library preparation incorporated unique molecular identifiers. Each CDR3 protein is one row after TCRdb ran MiXCR on the PCR reads. The table includes some 830,000 distinct CDR3 sequences, 15% to 20% detected once.

This material consisted of PBMCs, mostly from graft donor cells, taken 360 days after TCRalphabeta/CD19-depleted stem cell transplant. The receptor was derived from a male patient aged 5 to 17 who had a stem cell transplant for acute lymphoblastic leukemia, so the T cells may come from the graft donor. V usage is TRBV20-1 and J usage is TRBJ1-5; possibly TRBD1 for D (6 bases). CDR3 sequence (DNA): TGCAGTGCCCTCGACAGGCCGCTGGAGCATTTT. This sequence encodes CSALDRPLEHF.